A single sample is the source of the 3 T cell receptor beta chains below, sequenced in a study of blood T cell repertoires in COVID-19. The repertoire was sequenced with immunoSEQ multiplex PCR; TCRdb's copy has only in-frame clones and lacks some. The sample lists approximately 140,000 clones; 75% to 90% were seen once. Material: peripheral blood. Receptor source: a man in his late teens or twenties with COVID-19, enrolled during active disease.

This clone was seen only a few times. V usage is TRBV9 and J usage is TRBJ2-7; 8 bases line up with TRBD1. Trimming cost V 0 bases and J 2 bases; bases outside gene matches: 4. The CDR3 runs to 15 residues. Per germline, CDR1 SGDLS and CDR2 YYNGEE. CDR3 protein: CASSVGTGYPYEQYF. The CDR3 DNA is TGTGCCAGCAGCGTAGGGACAGGGTATCCCTACGAGCAGTACTTC.

This rearrangement joins TRBV9 to TRBJ2-6, with a tentative D call TRBD2 (6 bases). Trimming shortened V by 4 bases and J by 3 bases, and 14 bases separated the two germline ends. The CDR3 spans 16 residues. Germline V CDR1 and CDR2: SGDLS, YYNGEE. DNA of the CDR3: TGTGCCAGCAGCCCCCGCGACGGGGGTGGGGCCAACGTCCTGACTTTC. It translates to CASSPRDGGGANVLTF.

This chain joins TRBV10-3 and TRBJ2-3, with 11 bases lining up with TRBD2. CDR3 length: 14 residues. The germline V gene has CDR1 ENHRY and CDR2 SYGVKD. After removal of 10 bases from V and 0 bases from J, the junction contained 3 bases not matched to a gene. The CDR3: CATGTSGSTDTQYF. In DNA, the CDR3 is TGTGCCACCGGGACTAGCGGAAGCACAGATACGCAGTATTTT.